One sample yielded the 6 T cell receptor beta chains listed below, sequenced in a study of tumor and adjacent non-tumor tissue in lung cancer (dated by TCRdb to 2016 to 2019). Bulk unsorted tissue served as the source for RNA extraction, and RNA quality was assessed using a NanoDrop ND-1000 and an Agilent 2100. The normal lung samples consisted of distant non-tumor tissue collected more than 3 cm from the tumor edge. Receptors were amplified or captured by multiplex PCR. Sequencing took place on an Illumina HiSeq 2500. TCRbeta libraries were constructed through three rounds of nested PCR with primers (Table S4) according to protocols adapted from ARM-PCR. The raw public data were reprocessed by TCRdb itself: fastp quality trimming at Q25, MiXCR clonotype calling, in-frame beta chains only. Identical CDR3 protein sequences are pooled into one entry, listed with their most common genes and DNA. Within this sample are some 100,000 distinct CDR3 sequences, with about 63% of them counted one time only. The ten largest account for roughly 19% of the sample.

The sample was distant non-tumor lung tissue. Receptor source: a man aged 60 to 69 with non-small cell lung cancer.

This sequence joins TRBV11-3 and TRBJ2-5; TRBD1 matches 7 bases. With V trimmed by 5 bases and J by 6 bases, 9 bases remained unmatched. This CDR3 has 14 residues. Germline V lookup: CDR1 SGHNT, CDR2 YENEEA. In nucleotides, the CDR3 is TGTGCCAGCAGCCAAGGGGGCGGGCTGAAGACCCAGTACTTC. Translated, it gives CASSQGGGLKTQYF. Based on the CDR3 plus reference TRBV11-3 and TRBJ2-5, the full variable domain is EAGVVQSPRYKIIEKKQPVAFWCNPISGHNTLYWYLQNLGQGPELLIRYENEEAVDDSQLPKDRFSAERLKGVDSTLKIQPAELGDSAVYLCASSQGGGLKTQYFGPGTRLLVL.

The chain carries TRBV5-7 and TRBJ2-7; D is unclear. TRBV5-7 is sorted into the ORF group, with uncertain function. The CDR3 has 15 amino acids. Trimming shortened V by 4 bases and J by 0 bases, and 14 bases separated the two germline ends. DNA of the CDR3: TGTGCCAGCAGCCCACACCCGACTTACTCCTACGAGCAGTACTTC. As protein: CASSPHPTYSYEQYF.

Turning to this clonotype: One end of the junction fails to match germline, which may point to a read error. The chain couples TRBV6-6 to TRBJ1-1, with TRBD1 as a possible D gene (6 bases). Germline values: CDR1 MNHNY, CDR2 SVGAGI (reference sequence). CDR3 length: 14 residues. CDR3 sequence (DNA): TGTGCCAGCAGCATCCAGGGGCGGAACACTGAAGCTATCTTT. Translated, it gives CASSIQGRNTEAIF.

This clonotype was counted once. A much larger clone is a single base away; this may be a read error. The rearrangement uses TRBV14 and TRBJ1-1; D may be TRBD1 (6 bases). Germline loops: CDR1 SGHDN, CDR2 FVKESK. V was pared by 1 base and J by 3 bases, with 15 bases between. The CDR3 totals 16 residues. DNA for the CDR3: TGTGCCAGCAGCCAAGGGACAGTATCCTACTACACTGAAGCTTTCTTT. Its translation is CASSQGTVSYYTEAFF.

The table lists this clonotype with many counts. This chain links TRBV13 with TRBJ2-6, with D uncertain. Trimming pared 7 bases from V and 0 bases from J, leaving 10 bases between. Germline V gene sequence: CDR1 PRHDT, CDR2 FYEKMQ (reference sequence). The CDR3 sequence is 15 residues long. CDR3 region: CASTLGSSGANVLTF. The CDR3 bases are TGTGCCAGCACCCTGGGATCCTCTGGGGCCAACGTCCTGACTTTC. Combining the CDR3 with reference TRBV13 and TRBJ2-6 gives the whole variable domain AAGVIQSPRHLIKEKRETATLKCYPIPRHDTVYWYQQGPGQDPQFLISFYEKMQSDKGSIPDRFSAQQFSDYHSELNMSSLELGDSALYFCASTLGSSGANVLTFGAGSRLTVL.

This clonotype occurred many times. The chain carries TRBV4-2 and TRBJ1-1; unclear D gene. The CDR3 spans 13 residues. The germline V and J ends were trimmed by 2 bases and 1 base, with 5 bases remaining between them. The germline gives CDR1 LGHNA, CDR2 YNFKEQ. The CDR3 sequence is CASSQRENTEAFF. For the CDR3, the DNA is TGTGCCAGCAGCCAAAGGGAGAACACTGAAGCTTTCTTT.